Described below is a single T cell receptor (beta chain) sequence and its context. Antigen unknown. The data belong to a study of T cell responses to AZD1222 COVID-19 vaccine. The study, taken as a whole, reports: No day 14 peak samples; only post-peak repertoires were characterized. Across the whole spike, CD4 TCRs peaked at regions 160-218 and 743-854.

The CDR3 is 17 amino acids. Germline loops: CDR1 SGHRS, CDR2 YFSETQ. V was clipped by 4 bases and J by 0 bases, with 14 bases between them. Assay: immunoSEQ multiplex PCR; the TCRdb copy retains only in-frame clones and omits some. This sample has about 150,000 clones, with less than 90% found just once. The chain employs TRBV5-1 and TRBJ2-6; tentatively, D is TRBD2 (6 bases). The TCR originated in an adult who had recovered from COVID-19. The material sequenced was peripheral blood, taken after recovery from COVID-19. The CDR3 loop is CASSPSSGSSGANVLTF. The CDR3 DNA reads TGCGCCAGCAGCCCTAGTAGCGGAAGCTCTGGGGCCAACGTCCTGACTTTC.